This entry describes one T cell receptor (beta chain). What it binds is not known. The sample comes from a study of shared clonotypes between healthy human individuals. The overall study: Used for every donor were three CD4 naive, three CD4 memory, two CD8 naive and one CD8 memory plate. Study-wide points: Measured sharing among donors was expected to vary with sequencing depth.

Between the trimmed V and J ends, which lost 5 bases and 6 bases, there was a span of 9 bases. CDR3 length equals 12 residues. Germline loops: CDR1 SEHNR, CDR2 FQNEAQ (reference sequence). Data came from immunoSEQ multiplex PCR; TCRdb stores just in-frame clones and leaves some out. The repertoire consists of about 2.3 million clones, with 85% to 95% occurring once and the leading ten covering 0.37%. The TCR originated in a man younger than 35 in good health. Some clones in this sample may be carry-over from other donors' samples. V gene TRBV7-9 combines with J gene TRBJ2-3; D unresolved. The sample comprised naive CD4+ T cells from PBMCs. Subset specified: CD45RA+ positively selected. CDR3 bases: TGTGCCAGCAGCGGCCGGCGGGATACGCAGTATTTT. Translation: CASSGRRDTQYF.